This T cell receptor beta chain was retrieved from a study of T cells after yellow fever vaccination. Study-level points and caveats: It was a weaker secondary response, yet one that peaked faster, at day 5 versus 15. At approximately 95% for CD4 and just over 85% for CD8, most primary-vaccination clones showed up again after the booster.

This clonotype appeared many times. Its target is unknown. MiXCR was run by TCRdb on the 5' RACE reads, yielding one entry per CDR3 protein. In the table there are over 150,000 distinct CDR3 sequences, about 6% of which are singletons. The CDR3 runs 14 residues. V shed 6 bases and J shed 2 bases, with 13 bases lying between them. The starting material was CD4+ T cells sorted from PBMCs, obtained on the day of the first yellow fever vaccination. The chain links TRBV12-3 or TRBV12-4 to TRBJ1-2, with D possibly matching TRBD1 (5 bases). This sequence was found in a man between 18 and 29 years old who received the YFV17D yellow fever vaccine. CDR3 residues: CASSPGPNNYGYTF. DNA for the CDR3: TGTGCCAGCAGCCCAGGGCCCAACAACTATGGCTACACCTTC.